This T cell receptor beta chain is from a study of T cells in Graves' hyperthyroidism and ophthalmopathy. Study conclusions and caveats: Stable hyperthyroidism was told apart from ophthalmopathy by a model built on 13 V-J features. Blood samples included most of the expanded thyroid clonotypes exceeding 0.001.

This clonotype was seen a handful of times. What it binds is not known. TCR beta CDR3 regions were amplified from RNA. In the first-round RT-PCR of the TCR CDR3, the HTBI primer set was used. MiXCR was run by TCRdb on the multiplex PCR reads, yielding one entry per CDR3 protein. The top ten hold approximately 8.2% of the sample, which has just over 550,000 distinct CDR3 sequences, more than 45% seen once. Not enrolled were patients with uncontrolled infection, other autoimmune disease, pregnancy or lactation. Clinicians diagnosed patients from clinical symptoms, serum thyroxine and TRAb, thyroid ultrasound and orbital computed tomography. The J segment lost 5 bases and the V segment lost 5 bases, leaving 11 bases of the junction unmatched. The CDR3 totals 15 residues. Per the germline V gene, CDR1 is SGHTA and CDR2 is FQGNSA.

The specimen was peripheral blood or thyroid tissue (not recorded which). The chain links TRBV7-2 to TRBJ2-5, with TRBD2 identical over 7 bases. This TCR derives from a woman between 18 and 29 years old with Graves' hyperthyroidism. CDR3: CASSKERDVGETQYF. DNA of the CDR3: TGTGCCAGCAGCAAGGAGCGGGATGTGGGGGAGACCCAGTACTTC.